A single sample is the source of the 29 T cell receptor beta chains below, sequenced in a study of radiotherapy plus CTLA-4 blockade in lung cancer. Measured with immunoSEQ multiplex PCR; TCRdb has only the in-frame clones, and not every one. This repertoire shows 40,000 or so clones, roughly 77% found once; its top ten account for 8.9%. This sample comprised peripheral blood, obtained from a patient treated with radiotherapy plus ipilimumab. These receptors were taken from a human donor with non-small cell lung cancer who had stable disease on radiotherapy plus ipilimumab.

This clone was counted a few times. The genes are TRBV7-9 and TRBJ2-1, with D perhaps TRBD2 (6 bases). This CDR3 comprises 15 residues. The germline V and J ends were trimmed by 7 bases and 2 bases, with 15 bases remaining between them. Germline CDR1 reads SEHNR; CDR2 reads FQNEAQ (reference sequence). CDR3 DNA: TGTGCCAGCACCCCCGTGGAGGGGACCTACAATGAGCAGTTCTTC. Amino acid sequence: CASTPVEGTYNEQFF.

The chain carries TRBV27 and TRBJ2-3; D is unclear. Germline V gene sequence: CDR1 MNHEY, CDR2 SMNVEV (reference sequence). V lost 4 bases to trimming and J lost 0 bases, with 11 bases between them. This CDR3 has 15 amino acids. CDR3 region: CASSSLTLSTDTQYF. The CDR3 DNA follows: TGTGCCAGCAGTTCCCTTACCCTTAGCACAGATACGCAGTATTTT.

The chain couples TRBV6-5 to TRBJ1-2, with D tentatively TRBD1 (5 bases). Germline V CDR1 and CDR2: MNHEY, SVGAGI. Trimming removed 5 bases from V and 6 bases from J, with 10 bases in between. The CDR3 consists of 12 residues. Here the CDR3 reads CASSHVGDGYTF. The CDR3 nucleotides are TGTGCCAGCAGTCATGTGGGGGATGGCTACACCTTC.

The rearrangement uses TRBV10-3 and TRBJ2-7; tentative D call: TRBD1 (5 bases). Germline V CDR1 and CDR2: ENHRY, SYGVKD. The CDR3 runs to 18 residues. The ends were cut back, 10 bases at V and 1 base at J, with 29 bases in the middle. The DNA for the CDR3 is TGTGCCACCATCCCAGGGTTGATTACCGCTGCAGGATCCTACGAGCAGTACTTC. As protein: CATIPGLITAAGSYEQYF.

With respect to this clone: Other nucleotide sequences from this sample produce the same CDR3. The V and J genes are TRBV7-9 and TRBJ1-5; TRBD1 aligns across 9 bases. The CDR3 sequence is 15 residues long. V was pared by 5 bases and J by 7 bases, with 9 bases of the junction left unmatched. Germline CDR1 SEHNR, CDR2 FQNEAQ (reference sequence). The CDR3, as DNA: TGTGCCAGCAGCCTTGACAGGGGGGGGCGGCAGCCCCAGCATTTT. It encodes CASSLDRGGRQPQHF.

The rearrangement uses TRBV19 and TRBJ2-7; 7 positions agree with TRBD1. Germline-derived CDR1 and CDR2 are LNHDA and SQIVND (reference sequence). Trimming at V came to 5 bases and at J to 0 bases, leaving 7 bases not matched to a gene. The CDR3 loop spans 15 amino acids. The CDR3 DNA follows: TGTGCCAGTAGTGTCGGGACAGCCAGCTCCTACGAGCAGTACTTC. Protein: CASSVGTASSYEQYF.

CDR3 sequence: CASISPGGGYGYTF. The CDR3 DNA reads as TGTGCCAGCATTTCCCCGGGGGGAGGATATGGCTACACCTTC. The rearrangement links TRBV6-5 to TRBJ1-2, with D perhaps TRBD1 (5 bases). Germline loops: CDR1 MNHEY, CDR2 SVGAGI. V dropped 7 bases and J dropped 5 bases, with 17 bases sitting between them. The CDR3 contains 14 residues.

V usage is TRBV19 and J usage is TRBJ1-5; D may be TRBD1 (6 bases). The germline CDR1 and CDR2 sequences are LNHDA and SQIVND (reference sequence). Trimming cost V 7 bases and J 0 bases, with 19 bases left between them. This CDR3 comprises 17 residues. CDR3 nucleotide sequence: TGTGCCAGTATTTACAGGGTAAATTCCAATAGCAATCAGCCCCAGCATTTT. Translation gives CASIYRVNSNSNQPQHF. Full variable domain (remainder filled in from reference TRBV19 and TRBJ1-5): DGGITQSPKYLFRKEGQNVTLSCEQNLNHDAMYWYRQDPGQGLRLIYYSQIVNDFQKGDIAEGYSVSREKKESFPLTVTSAQKNPTAFYLCASIYRVNSNSNQPQHFGDGTRLSIL.

The chain recombines TRBV9 with TRBJ1-2; 7 nucleotides line up with TRBD1. The CDR3 sequence is 16 residues long. From germline, CDR1 is SGDLS and CDR2 YYNGEE. Trimming took 0 bases from V and 2 from J; bases not matched to a gene: 7. The CDR3 DNA reads TGTGCCAGCAGCGTAGATGTTGTGGGACAGAACTATGGCTACACCTTC. This sequence encodes CASSVDVVGQNYGYTF.

V and J are TRBV6-5 and TRBJ2-3, with a weak D call TRBD2 (6 bases). The CDR3 covers 15 residues. Trimming took off 6 bases at V and 0 bases at J, with 13 bases between the two ends. Per the germline V gene, CDR1 is MNHEY and CDR2 is SVGAGI. CDR3 bases: TGTGCCAGCAGAGGAACCGGGACTAGCACAGATACGCAGTATTTT. Amino acids: CASRGTGTSTDTQYF.

This clone occurred once. This sequence joins TRBV9 and TRBJ1-1; perhaps TRBD1 as D (5 bases). Deletions cut 4 bases from V and 2 bases from J, with 15 bases between. CDR1 SGDLS and CDR2 YYNGEE come from the germline V gene. The CDR3 is 15 amino acids. The CDR3 region is CASSPRQGPNTEAFF. The DNA of the CDR3 is TGTGCCAGCAGCCCGCGGCAGGGTCCCAACACTGAAGCTTTCTTT.

The V and J genes are TRBV6-5 and TRBJ2-5; TRBD1 aligns across 10 bases. V lost 4 bases and J lost 3; bases outside the gene matches: 5. CDR3 length: 15 residues. Per germline, CDR1 MNHEY and CDR2 SVGAGI. The CDR3 nucleotides read TGTGCCAGCAGTTTAGGGGACAGGGGAAAAGAGACCCAGTACTTC. Translation: CASSLGDRGKETQYF.

As DNA, the CDR3 is TGTGCCTGGAGCCGCAACGTCCTGACTTTC. This gives the protein CAWSRNVLTF. This chain connects TRBV30 to TRBJ2-6; D is unclear. The germline V gene has CDR1 GTSNPN and CDR2 SVGIG (reference sequence). V lost 3 bases to trimming and J lost 9 bases, with 3 bases between them. The CDR3 has 10 residues.

The chain joins TRBV5-4 to TRBJ2-1; the match to TRBD1 covers 9 bases. The junction had 5 bases not matched to a gene; V was cut back by 5 bases and J by 5 bases. The germline V gene encodes CDR1 SGHNT and CDR2 YYREEE (reference sequence). There are 14 residues in the CDR3. The DNA for the CDR3 is TGTGCCAGCAGGGAACAGGGGGCACACAATGAGCAGTTCTTC. Residues: CASREQGAHNEQFF.

The chain joins TRBV11-2 to TRBJ1-3; maybe TRBD1 (5 bases). Germline CDR1 and CDR2: SGHAT and FQNNGV. V lost 1 base, J lost 4 bases, and 11 bases lay in between. The CDR3 covers 15 residues. The CDR3 DNA reads as TGTGCCAGCAGCTTAGCGGGGGTGCAAGGAAACACCATATATTTT. Residues: CASSLAGVQGNTIYF.

This sequence joins TRBV7-7 and TRBJ1-3; weak D call: TRBD1 (5 bases). Trimming removed 1 base at V and 3 bases at J, with 10 bases between. Germline V gene lookup returns CDR1 SSHAT and CDR2 FNYEAQ (reference sequence). There are 15 residues in the CDR3. This CDR3 is CASSLEAGSGNTIYF. In DNA, the CDR3 is TGTGCCAGCAGCTTAGAAGCAGGGAGTGGAAACACCATATATTTT. The entire variable domain, with the rest obtained from reference TRBV7-7 and TRBJ1-3, is as follows: GAGVSQSPRYKVTKRGQDVTLRCDPISSHATLYWYQQALGQGPEFLTYFNYEAQPDKSGLPSDRFSAERPEGSISTLTIQRTEQRDSAMYRCASSLEAGSGNTIYFGEGSWLTVV.

The chain combines TRBV18 with TRBJ1-5, with TRBD1 matching 7 bases. This CDR3 comprises 15 residues. Germline V gene lookup returns CDR1 KGHSH and CDR2 LQKENI. V trimming: 2 bases; J trimming: 6 bases; junction bases outside the gene matches: 7. CDR3 coding DNA: TGTGCCAGCTCACCAAGGGGTACAGGGGTTCAGCCCCAGCATTTT. Residues: CASSPRGTGVQPQHF.

The chain combines TRBV12-5 with TRBJ2-1; D is uncertain. The CDR3 is made up of 14 amino acids. The ends were cut back, 5 bases at V and 5 bases at J, with 13 bases in the middle. In germline, CDR1 is LGHNT, CDR2 FRNRAP. The CDR3 sequence: CASGPVPNHNEQFF. CDR3 nucleotides: TGTGCTAGTGGTCCGGTTCCGAACCACAATGAGCAGTTCTTC.

V usage is TRBV10-2 and J usage is TRBJ1-4; possible D gene TRBD1, 5 bases. CDR1 is WSHSY, CDR2 SAAADI, per germline. This CDR3 is 14 amino acids long. V gave up 1 base and J gave up 8 bases, with 11 bases separating them. CDR3: CASSELSHREKLFF. The CDR3 DNA sequence: TGCGCCAGCAGTGAGTTGAGCCACAGGGAAAAACTGTTTTTT.

This clone was counted between two and nine times. V gene TRBV6-5 combines with J gene TRBJ2-7; possibly TRBD2 for D (5 bases). Germline CDR1 is MNHEY and CDR2 is SVGAGI. This CDR3 is built from 15 residues. V was pared by 2 bases and J by 0 bases, with 11 bases between. CDR3: CASSYGVGSSYEQYV. CDR3 nucleotide sequence: TGTGCCAGCAGTTACGGAGTGGGGAGCTCCTACGAGCAGTACGTC.

This clone appeared a single time. The chain recombines TRBV18 with TRBJ1-1; D remains ambiguous. V lost 6 bases to trimming and J lost 3 bases, with 11 bases between them. The CDR3 is 13 amino acids. Germline V gene data show CDR1 as KGHSH and CDR2 as LQKENI. The CDR3 nucleotides are TGTGCCAGCTCCCTCATGGAGTACACTGAAGCTTTCTTT. Its protein is CASSLMEYTEAFF.

This clone is a singleton in its sample. J is TRBJ2-7 and V is TRBV9; 11 nucleotides match TRBD1. The germline gives CDR1 SGDLS, CDR2 YYNGEE. Unmatched junction bases numbered 7, after V lost 0 bases and J lost 5 bases. This CDR3 is built from 16 residues. The chain's CDR3 is CASSVGPGQGVHEQYF. CDR3 nucleotide sequence: TGTGCCAGCAGCGTAGGGCCGGGACAGGGGGTCCACGAGCAGTACTTC.

The V and J genes are TRBV30 and TRBJ1-1, with 10 nucleotides matching TRBD1. The V and J ends lost 5 bases and 5 bases, in that order; junction bases with no gene match: 5. The germline V gene has CDR1 GTSNPN and CDR2 SVGIG (reference sequence). This CDR3 comprises 13 residues. CDR3 DNA: TGTGCCTGGGATAGGACAGGGGGGACTGAAGCTTTCTTT. Translation gives CAWDRTGGTEAFF.

The CDR3 sequence is CARSLRCGSSPLHF. DNA of the CDR3: TGTGCCAGAAGCTTGCGTTGCGGATCGTCACCCCTCCACTTT. The J gene is TRBJ1-6, the V gene TRBV5-3, with unresolved D. TRBV5-3 is labeled an ORF, and its function is uncertain. V was trimmed by 1 base and J by 10 bases, leaving 12 bases between them. The CDR3 is made up of 14 amino acids.

The chain combines TRBV30 with TRBJ1-2; no reliable D call. V was pared by 8 bases and J by 4 bases, with 14 bases between. The germline V gene has CDR1 GTSNPN and CDR2 SVGIG (reference sequence). This CDR3 region has 12 residues. In nucleotides, the CDR3 is TGTGCCGCCTCACTTGATGGCTATGGCTACACCTTC. This sequence encodes CAASLDGYGYTF.

This chain joins TRBV7-6 and TRBJ2-7; the D gene is possibly TRBD1 (6 bases). The CDR3 loop spans 13 amino acids. Germline CDR1 SGHVS, CDR2 FNYEAQ. V lost 5 bases and J 5 bases, leaving 13 bases between the germline ends. CDR3 sequence: CASSPAGVHEQYV. CDR3 nucleotide sequence: TGTGCCAGCAGCCCGGCAGGGGTCCACGAGCAGTACGTC.

The rearrangement uses TRBV4-1 and TRBJ2-5; the match to TRBD1 covers 9 bases. The J call may be faulty, since TRBJ2-7 better matches the DNA end. Per the germline V gene, CDR1 is MGHRA and CDR2 is YSYEKL. The CDR3 has 15 residues. CDR3 DNA sequence: TGCGCCAGCAGCCTAGTAACAGGGGGCGGGAACGAGCAGTACTTC. Translating it yields CASSLVTGGGNEQYF.

In its sample, this clone was seen once. V gene TRBV11-2 combines with J gene TRBJ2-3; D may be TRBD2 (5 bases). V was shortened by 0 bases and J by 5 bases, with 12 bases between the two germline ends. Germline V gene data show CDR1 as SGHAT and CDR2 as FQNNGV. There are 15 residues in the CDR3. The CDR3 sequence is CASSLEISSVDTQYF. DNA for the CDR3: TGTGCCAGCAGCTTAGAAATAAGTAGCGTAGATACGCAGTATTTT.

The table lists this clone with a few counts. The chain carries TRBV19 and TRBJ1-2; a possible D gene is TRBD1 (5 bases). The V gene's germline CDR1 is LNHDA and CDR2 SQIVND (reference sequence). This CDR3 spans 14 amino acids. V was shortened by 3 bases and J by 3 bases, with 11 bases between the two germline ends. The CDR3 nucleotides read TGTGCCAGTAGTATGATGGACACTTACTATGGCTACACCTTC. Its translation: CASSMMDTYYGYTF.